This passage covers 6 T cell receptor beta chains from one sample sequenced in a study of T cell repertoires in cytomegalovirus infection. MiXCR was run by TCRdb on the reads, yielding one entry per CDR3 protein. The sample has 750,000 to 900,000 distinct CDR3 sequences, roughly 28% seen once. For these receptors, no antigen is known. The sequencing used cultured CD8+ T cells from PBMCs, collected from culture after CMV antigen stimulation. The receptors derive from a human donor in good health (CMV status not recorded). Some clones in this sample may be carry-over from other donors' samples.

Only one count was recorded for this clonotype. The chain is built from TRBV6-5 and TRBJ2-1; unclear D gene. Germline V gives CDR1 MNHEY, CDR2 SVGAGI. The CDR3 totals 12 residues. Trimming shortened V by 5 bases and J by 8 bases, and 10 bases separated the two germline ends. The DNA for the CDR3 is TGTGCCAGCAGTCCCGATGCTGATGAGCAGTTCTTC. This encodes CASSPDADEQFF.

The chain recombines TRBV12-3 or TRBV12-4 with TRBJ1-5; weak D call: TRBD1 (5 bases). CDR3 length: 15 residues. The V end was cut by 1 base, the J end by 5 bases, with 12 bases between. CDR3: CASSLEGRVDQPQHF. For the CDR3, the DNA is TGTGCCAGCAGTTTAGAGGGGCGGGTCGATCAGCCCCAGCATTTT.

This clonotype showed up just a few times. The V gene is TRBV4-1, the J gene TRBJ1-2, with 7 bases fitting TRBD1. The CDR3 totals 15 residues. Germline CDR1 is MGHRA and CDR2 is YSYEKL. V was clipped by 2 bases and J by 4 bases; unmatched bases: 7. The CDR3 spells CASSQRDSPVYGYTF. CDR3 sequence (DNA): TGCGCCAGCAGCCAACGGGACAGCCCCGTCTATGGCTACACCTTC.

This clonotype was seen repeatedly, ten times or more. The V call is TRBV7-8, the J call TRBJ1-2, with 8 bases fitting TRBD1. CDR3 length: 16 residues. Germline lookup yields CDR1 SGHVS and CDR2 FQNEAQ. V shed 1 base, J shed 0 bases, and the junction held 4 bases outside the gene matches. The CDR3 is CASSLELTGANYGYTF. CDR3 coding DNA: TGTGCCAGCAGCTTAGAATTGACAGGGGCTAACTATGGCTACACCTTC.

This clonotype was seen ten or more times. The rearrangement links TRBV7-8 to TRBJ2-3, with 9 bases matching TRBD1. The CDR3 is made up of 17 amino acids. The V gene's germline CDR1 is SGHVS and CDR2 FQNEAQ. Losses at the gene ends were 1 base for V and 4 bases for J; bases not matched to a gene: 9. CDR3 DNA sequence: TGTGCCAGCAGCTTAGTTCTACGGGACAGGGTGGCAGATACGCAGTATTTT. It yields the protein CASSLVLRDRVADTQYF. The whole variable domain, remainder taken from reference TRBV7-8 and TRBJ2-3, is GAGVSQSPRYKVAKRGQDVALRCDPISGHVSLFWYQQALGQGPEFLTYFQNEAQLDKSGLPSDRFFAERPEGSVSTLKIQRTQQEDSAVYLCASSLVLRDRVADTQYFGPGTRLTVL.

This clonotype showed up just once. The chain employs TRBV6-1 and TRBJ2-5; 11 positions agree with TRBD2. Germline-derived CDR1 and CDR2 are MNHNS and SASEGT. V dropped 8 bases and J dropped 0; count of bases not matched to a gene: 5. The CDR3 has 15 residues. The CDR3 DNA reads TGTGCCAGCCGACTAGCGGGGCTGTACCAAGAGACCCAGTACTTC. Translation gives CASRLAGLYQETQYF.